This entry features one T cell receptor (beta chain) sequence. These data originate in a study of blood T cell repertoires in COVID-19. Here immunoSEQ multiplex PCR was the method, and the copy in TCRdb shows in-frame clones only, minus some. In the table there are about 350,000 clones, roughly 90% of which are singletons. Germline V gene data show CDR1 as MDHEN and CDR2 as SYDVKM. This CDR3 has 14 residues. Between the trimmed V and J ends, which lost 5 bases and 0 bases, there was a span of 10 bases. This TCR was sampled from a woman between 25 and 40 years old who had been exposed to COVID-19. The specimen sequenced was PBMCs or T cells enriched from blood (not recorded which). The gene calls are TRBV28 and TRBJ1-1; possibly TRBD1 for D (5 bases). This chain's CDR3 is CASSNPGVNTEAFF. Here the CDR3 DNA reads TGTGCCAGCAGTAACCCGGGGGTGAACACTGAAGCTTTCTTT. The whole variable domain, filled in from reference TRBV28 and TRBJ1-1, reads DVKVTQSSRYLVKRTGEKVFLECVQDMDHENMFWYRQDPGLGLRLIYFSYDVKMKEKGDIPEGYSVSREKKERFSLILESASTNQTSMYLCASSNPGVNTEAFFGQGTRLTVV.